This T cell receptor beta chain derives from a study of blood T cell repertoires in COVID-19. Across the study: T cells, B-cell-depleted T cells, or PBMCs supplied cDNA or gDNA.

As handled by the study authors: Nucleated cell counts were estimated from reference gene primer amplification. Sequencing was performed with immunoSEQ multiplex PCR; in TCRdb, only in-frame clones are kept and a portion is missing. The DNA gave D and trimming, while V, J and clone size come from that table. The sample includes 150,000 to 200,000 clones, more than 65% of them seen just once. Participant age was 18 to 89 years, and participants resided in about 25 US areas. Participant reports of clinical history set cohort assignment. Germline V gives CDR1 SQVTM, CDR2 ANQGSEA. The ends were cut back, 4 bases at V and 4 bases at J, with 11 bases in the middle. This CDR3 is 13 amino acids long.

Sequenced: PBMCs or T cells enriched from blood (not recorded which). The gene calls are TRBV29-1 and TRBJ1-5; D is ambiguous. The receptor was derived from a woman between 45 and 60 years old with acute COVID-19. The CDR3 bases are TGCAGCGTTGGCGGCAGCCAGAATCAGCCCCAGCATTTT. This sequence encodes CSVGGSQNQPQHF. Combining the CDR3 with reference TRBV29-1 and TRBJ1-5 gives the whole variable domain SAVISQKPSRDICQRGTSLTIQCQVDSQVTMMFWYRQQPGQSLTLIATANQGSEATYESGFVIDKFPISRPNLTFSTLTVSNMSPEDSSIYLCSVGGSQNQPQHFGDGTRLSIL.